A single sample gave rise to the 5 T cell receptor beta chains below, sequenced in a study of CD8 T cell repertoires and HIV-1 epitope variants. No cognate antigen is known for these TCRs. Profiled with immunoSEQ multiplex PCR; TCRdb holds only in-frame clones, not every one. The sample consists of 6,000 or so clones, about 65% of them appearing once. Sequencing was carried out using cultured CD8+ T cells derived from PBMCs. These receptor sequences come from a male donor with HIV.

V and J are TRBV27 and TRBJ2-1; possibly TRBD2 for D (5 bases). The V end was cut by 2 bases, the J end by 4 bases, with 12 bases between. This CDR3 is built from 15 residues. The germline V gene has CDR1 MNHEY and CDR2 SMNVEV (reference sequence). The CDR3 protein is CASSLGSSLYNEQFF. For the CDR3, the DNA is TGTGCCAGCAGTTTAGGGAGTTCTTTGTACAATGAGCAGTTCTTC.

This chain connects TRBV20-1 to TRBJ1-1; D gene unclear. The CDR3 length is 11 residues. Germline loops: CDR1 DFQATT, CDR2 SNEGSKA (reference sequence). V was shortened by 3 bases and J by 11 bases, with 13 bases between the two germline ends. The CDR3: CSASIPASAFF. The CDR3 DNA reads as TGCAGTGCTAGTATTCCAGCGTCGGCTTTCTTT.

The CDR3 loop is CASSQGIDETQYF. The DNA of the CDR3 is TGTGCCAGCAGCCAAGGAATTGACGAGACCCAGTACTTC. The V and J genes are TRBV4-2 and TRBJ2-5; D unresolved. Germline CDR1 LGHNA, CDR2 YNFKEQ. Trimming took off 1 base at V and 5 bases at J, with 8 bases between the two ends. CDR3 length equals 13 residues.

This chain links TRBV7-2 with TRBJ2-7; D is undetermined. V dropped 5 bases and J dropped 2 bases, with 13 bases sitting between them. CDR3 size: 14 residues. Germline V CDR1 and CDR2: SGHTA, FQGNSA. This CDR3 reads CASSPSPAAYEQYF. The CDR3 DNA is TGTGCCAGCAGCCCCTCCCCGGCAGCCTACGAGCAGTACTTC.

This chain links TRBV7-9 with TRBJ2-1, with D tentatively TRBD2 (5 bases). The CDR3 spans 15 residues. CDR1 is SEHNR and CDR2 is FQNEAQ in the germline V gene (reference sequence). Trimming pared 1 base from V and 5 bases from J, leaving 12 bases between. Here the CDR3 DNA reads TGTGCCAGCAGCTTAGTTCAATCGGGAAACAATGAGCAGTTCTTC. Translated: CASSLVQSGNNEQFF.